This T cell receptor (beta chain) was sequenced in a study of T cell responses to AZD1222 COVID-19 vaccine. TCRdb keeps only in-frame clones here, not all; method: immunoSEQ multiplex PCR. Seen here are around 180,000 clones, 85% to 90% observed once, and the top ten hold roughly 26%. Per germline, CDR1 LGHNA and CDR2 YSLEER. With 5 bases removed from V and 0 bases from J, the gap between germline ends came to 10 bases. The CDR3 has 15 residues. The sequencing here drew on peripheral blood, taken 28 days after the second AZD1222 dose. The genes are TRBV4-3 and TRBJ1-4, with D unclear. The source is an adult who received the AZD1222 COVID-19 vaccine. This CDR3 is CASSTHRATNEKLFF. The CDR3 DNA is TGCGCCAGCAGCACCCACAGAGCAACTAATGAAAAACTGTTTTTT.